The 16 T cell receptor beta chains in this list originate from one sample, sequenced in a study of memory CD4+ T cells and cytomegalovirus serostatus. Single viable CD3+CD4+CD8-CD45RO+ cells were sorted as the memory CD4+ T cells. The assay was immunoSEQ multiplex PCR, and TCRdb's table has in-frame clones only and misses some. Counted here are approximately 47,000 clones, roughly 73% occurring once; the ten biggest clones make up 0.78%. Sequencing was performed on memory CD4+ T cells from blood. The receptor set was obtained from an adult in good health and CMV-seronegative.

The V gene is TRBV25-1, the J gene TRBJ1-4; D not certain. The CDR3 runs to 13 residues. The germline gives CDR1 MGHDK, CDR2 SYGVNS. Trimming removed 6 bases at V and 3 bases at J, with 8 bases between. The CDR3 DNA reads TGTGCCAGCAGGGAGCAGTCTAATGAAAAACTGTTTTTT. Its protein product is CASREQSNEKLFF.

For this clone: Since no conserved phenylalanine or tryptophan closes the CDR3, a read error is the likely cause. It is unclear where the CDR3 begins or ends on the DNA, so no DNA is shown, and the CDR3 is as TCRdb lists it. The V gene is TRBV5-8, the J gene TRBJ1-4. The CDR3 length is 14 residues, termini included. Germline CDR1 and CDR2: SGHTS and YDEGEE. CDR3 sequence: CASSLLAQTSQTKL.

The chain joins TRBV27 to TRBJ2-3; no clear D gene. V was trimmed by 4 bases and J by 2 bases, leaving 4 bases between them. This CDR3 comprises 12 residues. The germline CDR1 and CDR2 sequences are MNHEY and SMNVEV (reference sequence). CDR3 residues: CASSSFTDTQYF. Here the CDR3 DNA reads TGTGCCAGCAGTTCCTTCACAGATACGCAGTATTTT.

This clone was seen only once. The V gene is TRBV19, the J gene TRBJ1-5, with 7 nucleotides matching TRBD1. Germline-derived CDR1 and CDR2 are LNHDA and SQIVND (reference sequence). V was pared by 4 bases and J by 7 bases, with 4 bases of the junction left unmatched. There are 13 residues in the CDR3. CDR3 nucleotide sequence: TGTGCCAGTAGTACAGGGGGTGGACAGCCCCAGCATTTT. Translated, it gives CASSTGGGQPQHF.

This sequence joins TRBV5-6 and TRBJ2-1; 7 nucleotides line up with TRBD1. The V segment lost 1 base and the J segment 4 bases; nucleotides outside the gene matches: 8. The CDR3 runs 16 residues. The germline CDR1 and CDR2 sequences are SGHDT and YYEEEE. The CDR3 sequence: CASSLLGTVSYNEQFF. The CDR3 DNA is TGTGCCAGCAGCTTGCTTGGGACAGTGAGTTACAATGAGCAGTTCTTC.

This chain connects TRBV5-1 to TRBJ2-2; D gene uncertain. The CDR3 spans 13 residues. Germline assignment: CDR1 SGHRS and CDR2 YFSETQ. Trimming removed 1 base at V and 1 base at J, with 2 bases between. As DNA, the CDR3 is TGCGCCAGCAGCTTGTTGAACACCGGGGAGCTGTTTTTT. This translates into CASSLLNTGELFF. The entire variable domain, with the rest obtained from reference TRBV5-1 and TRBJ2-2, is as follows: KAGVTQTPRYLIKTRGQQVTLSCSPISGHRSVSWYQQTPGQGLQFLFEYFSETQRNKGNFPGRFSGRQFSNSRSEMNVSTLELGDSALYLCASSLLNTGELFFGEGSRLTVL.

The chain is built from TRBV28 and TRBJ1-4, with 11 bases that match TRBD1. Trimming cost V 8 bases and J 7 bases; bases outside gene matches: 0. The CDR3 contains 12 residues. Looked up from germline, CDR1 is MDHEN and CDR2 is SYDVKM. CDR3: CASGTGGEKLFF. CDR3 in DNA: TGTGCCAGCGGGACAGGGGGTGAAAAACTGTTTTTT.

This clone was picked up one time. The chain uses TRBV27 and TRBJ1-5, with unresolved D. The CDR3 contains 12 residues. The V gene lost 3 bases and the J gene lost 6 bases, with 6 bases spanning the gap. The germline CDR1 and CDR2 sequences are MNHEY and SMNVEV (reference sequence). Here the CDR3 reads CASSFLGQPQHF. DNA of the CDR3: TGTGCCAGCAGTTTCTTGGGTCAGCCCCAGCATTTT.

This clone was observed a few times. The genes are TRBV28 and TRBJ1-5; 11 nucleotides agree with TRBD1. The CDR3 covers 19 residues. V trimming: 4 bases; J trimming: 3 bases; junction bases outside the gene matches: 14. The germline gives CDR1 MDHEN, CDR2 SYDVKM. CDR3 nucleotides: TGTGCCAGCAGTTCGCCCCTAACTACGGACAGGGGGCTCAATCAGCCCCAGCATTTT. This gives the protein CASSSPLTTDRGLNQPQHF.

A few counts support this clone. The chain uses TRBV15 and TRBJ2-6; D possibly corresponds to TRBD1 (6 bases). V gave up 5 bases and J gave up 2 bases, with 10 bases separating them. CDR1 and CDR2 from the germline V gene are LNHNV and YYDKDF (reference sequence). The CDR3 has 15 amino acids. CDR3 in amino acids: CATSHRVAGANVLTF. The CDR3 DNA reads as TGTGCCACCAGCCACAGGGTCGCTGGGGCCAACGTCCTGACTTTC.

The rearrangement joins TRBV5-1 to TRBJ1-1, with 8 bases lining up with TRBD1. Germline V gene lookup returns CDR1 SGHRS and CDR2 YFSETQ. The CDR3 consists of 16 residues. The trim removed 0 bases at V and 6 bases at J, leaving 10 bases unmatched. The CDR3 DNA reads TGCGCCAGCAGCTTGGATCGAGGACAGGGATATTCTGAAGCTTTCTTT. It specifies CASSLDRGQGYSEAFF.

The V call is TRBV2, the J call TRBJ1-2; D might be TRBD1 (5 bases). V was shortened by 0 bases and J by 4 bases, with 9 bases between the two germline ends. Germline V lookup: CDR1 SNHLY, CDR2 FYNNEI. The length of the CDR3 is 14 residues. This CDR3 is CASSEARGSYGYTF. CDR3 DNA: TGTGCCAGCAGTGAAGCTAGGGGTTCCTATGGCTACACCTTC.

This clone was detected a few times. The chain is built from TRBV10-3 and TRBJ1-6; a possible D gene is TRBD1 (6 bases). Trimming cost V 6 bases and J 12 bases, with 12 bases left between them. The CDR3 has 12 amino acids. Germline V CDR1 and CDR2: ENHRY, SYGVKD. The CDR3 is CAIREGERPLHF. CDR3 nucleotides: TGTGCCATCAGGGAGGGGGAGAGACCCCTCCACTTT.

This sequence joins TRBV10-1 and TRBJ2-3, with D uncertain. CDR3 length: 13 amino acids. Germline V gives CDR1 WNHNN, CDR2 SYGVQD (reference sequence). V lost 2 bases, J lost 4 bases, and 7 bases lay in between. CDR3 loop: CASSETLADTQYF. The CDR3 DNA sequence: TGCGCCAGCAGTGAGACTCTAGCAGATACGCAGTATTTT.

CDR3 DNA sequence: TGTGCCAGCAGCTTAGCGCGGGGAGAGACCCAGTACTTC. Translated, it gives CASSLARGETQYF. The V call is TRBV7-2, the J call TRBJ2-5; possibly TRBD2 for D (6 bases). The V gene lost 0 bases and the J gene lost 4 bases, with 6 bases spanning the gap. The CDR3 runs 13 residues. Germline CDR1 reads SGHTA; CDR2 reads FQGNSA.

The V gene is TRBV5-1, the J gene TRBJ2-3; D is tentatively TRBD1 or TRBD2 (6 bases each). Looked up from germline, CDR1 is SGHRS and CDR2 is YFSETQ. This CDR3 has 16 amino acids. V dropped 0 bases and J dropped 2 bases, with 13 bases sitting between them. CDR3: CASSLVEGGLTDTQYF. The CDR3 DNA reads TGCGCCAGCAGCTTGGTCGAGGGGGGCCTCACAGATACGCAGTATTTT.